This T cell receptor (beta chain) was identified during a study of memory CD4+ T cells and cytomegalovirus serostatus (dated by TCRdb to between 2019 and 2020). As for the study more broadly: A total of some 33 healthy Belgian adults, of whom 9 were CMV seropositive and about 24 were CMV seronegative, were included in the cohort. CD4+ memory TCRbeta repertoires of a Belgian cohort with known cytomegalovirus serostatus were sequenced in order to replicate a published TCR-based CMV serostatus classifier. The paper as a whole reports these results and caveats: CMV serostatus prediction reached a median bootstrapped AUC of about 0.94 with the original framework and 0.91 with a US-trained random forest. The original-framework classifier achieved a median bootstrapped AUC of roughly 0.95 with a 95% CI of 0.76-1.00 on the Belgian cohort. Of 170 or so previously reported CMV-associated TCRbeta sequences, some 73 appeared in the CD4+ memory repertoires, each in one to five individuals. Results were interpreted as suggesting that the CMV-associated TCR signature is largely present in the CD4+ memory repertoire. Unlike the original study, which covered naive and memory CD4+ and CD8+ populations, the Belgian study sequenced only CD4+CD45RO+ memory cells.

The Quick-DNA Microprep Kit was used to extract genomic DNA from the sorted cells. TCRbeta DNA was amplified with the immunoSEQ hsTCRbeta kit following the manufacturer's protocol. An Illumina MiSeq instrument was used to sequence the TCRbeta libraries. Concerning the study's data processing: Once out-of-frame sequences had been removed, a few million distinct TCRbeta sequences were left, which works out to an average of approximately 70,000 per individual. Each individual was scored according to the count of 164 previously reported CMV-associated TCRbeta sequences and the total productive distinct TCRbeta count. A beta-binomial model was reimplemented in Python, and random forests from scikit-learn, run with default parameters, were trained on data from the US cohort. Classifier performance on the Belgian cohort was reported as the median AUC with percentile confidence intervals calculated over 10,000 bootstrap iterations. In its TCRdb copy, this immuneACCESS table keeps in-frame sequences only and misses some clones. Where compared with another copy, unresolved V genes explain less than half of these, and the others have no known cause. The V and J calls and clone size are taken from that table; D and trimming were inferred from the DNA. The sample yields over 50,000 clones; around 76% were counted once. The biggest ten clones account for roughly 1.7% of the sample.

From the cysteine through the phenylalanine, the CDR3 covers 15 amino acids. Left in the record is the CDR3 DNA by itself, 45 bases read in frame from the first base. V ends up 5 bases short and J 2 bases short, with an unmatched junction base count of 6. CDR1 and CDR2 (LNHNV, YYDKDF) derive from the germline V gene (reference sequence). Single viable CD3+CD4+CD8-CD45RO+ cells were sorted as memory CD4+ T cells on a FACSAria II. CMV serostatus was determined with a Roche Elecsys assay detecting serum IgG against CMV pp150, pp28, p38 and p52. Once the samples were thawed, total CD4+ T cells were enriched through positive selection using CD4 magnetic microbeads. The samples came from a different study that was designed specifically to examine the CD4+ T cell memory repertoire. Peripheral blood mononuclear cells were isolated and cryopreserved following standard operating procedures; serum was stored at -80 °C. The staining relied on CD3-PerCP (BW264/56), CD4-APC (RPA-T4), CD45RO-PE (UCHT1) and CD8-Pacific Orange (3B5) antibodies, and Sytox blue was used to exclude non-viable cells.

Remarks on this clone: The clone's antigen remains unknown. Per-base qualities were not stored, and no clone one base away is much larger.

This clonotype was obtained from an adult in good health and CMV-seronegative. The V and J segments used are TRBV15 and TRBJ1-3, and 7 bases in between align with TRBD1. The sequencing sample was made of memory CD4+ T cells from blood. The nucleotides read TGTGCCACCAGCCGAGCAGGGGGGGCTGGAAACACCATATATTTT. Translation gives CATSRAGGAGNTIYF.